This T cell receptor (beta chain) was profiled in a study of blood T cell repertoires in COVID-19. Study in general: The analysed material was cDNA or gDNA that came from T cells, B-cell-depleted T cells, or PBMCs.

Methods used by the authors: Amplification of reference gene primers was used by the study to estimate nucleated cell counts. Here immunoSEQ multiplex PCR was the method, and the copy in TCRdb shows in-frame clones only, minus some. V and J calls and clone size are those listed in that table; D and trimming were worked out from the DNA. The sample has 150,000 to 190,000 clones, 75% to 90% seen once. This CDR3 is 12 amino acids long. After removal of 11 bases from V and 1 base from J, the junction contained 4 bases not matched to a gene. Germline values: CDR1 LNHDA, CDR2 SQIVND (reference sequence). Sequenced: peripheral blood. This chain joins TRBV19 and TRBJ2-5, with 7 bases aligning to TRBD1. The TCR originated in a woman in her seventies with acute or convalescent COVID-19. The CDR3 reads CAANRGQETQYF. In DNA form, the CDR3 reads TGTGCCGCAAACAGGGGCCAAGAGACCCAGTACTTC. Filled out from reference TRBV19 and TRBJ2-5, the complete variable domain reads DGGITQSPKYLFRKEGQNVTLSCEQNLNHDAMYWYRQDPGQGLRLIYYSQIVNDFQKGDIAEGYSVSREKKESFPLTVTSAQKNPTAFYLCAANRGQETQYFGPGTRLLVL.